This T cell receptor (beta chain) was captured in a study of patients and donors after allogeneic stem cell transplantation. CDR3 size: 14 residues. Germline-derived CDR1 and CDR2 are ENHRY and SYGVKD. Deletions cut 1 base from V and 0 bases from J, with 3 bases between. There are a few counts of this clonotype. TCRdb ran MiXCR on the RT-PCR reads and lists one entry per CDR3 protein. The sample consists of hundreds of thousands of distinct CDR3 sequences, 16% of them appearing once. The chain has TRBV10-3 and TRBJ2-2; D gene uncertain. Sample: blood, either unsorted or a sorted T cell fraction (not recorded which). This sequence originates from a human donor who was either an allogeneic HSCT recipient or a stem cell or donor lymphocyte infusion donor (not recorded which). It is not recorded whose cells these are; they may come from a transplant donor. CDR3 in DNA: TGTGCCATCAGTGAGTTCGCGAACACCGGGGAGCTGTTTTTT. Amino acid sequence: CAISEFANTGELFF.